This T cell receptor beta chain was captured by sequencing in a study of vaccination and CD4 T cells after COVID-19. The germline gives CDR1 SGDLS, CDR2 YYNGEE. The V end was cut by 0 bases, the J end by 8 bases, with 11 bases between. This CDR3 spans 13 amino acids. Concerning this clonotype: Its specificity is not known.

Treatment meaning: approximately 11-day PBMC culture with coronavirus spike peptide pools or control peptides (ViraFEST assay). The study sequenced cultured CD4+ T cell DNA using the Oncomine TCR Beta short-read assay. Once CD4+ T cells had been cultured, genomic DNA was extracted from them. TCRdb reprocessed the PCR reads via MiXCR and lists one record per CDR3 protein. Found here are roughly 22,000 distinct CDR3 sequences, 32% of them singletons; the top ten hold around 12%. The sequence was obtained from a human donor with COVID-19. This sequence joins TRBV9 and TRBJ1-2; D gene ambiguous. The sample taken for sequencing was cultured CD4+ T cells from blood. The CDR3 here is CASSVDGLVGYTF. The CDR3 DNA sequence: TGTGCCAGCAGCGTAGATGGTCTGGTGGGCTACACCTTC. Full variable domain (rest looked up from reference TRBV9 and TRBJ1-2): DSGVTQTPKHLITATGQRVTLRCSPRSGDLSVYWYQQSLDQGLQFLIQYYNGEERAKGNILERFSAQQFPDLHSELNLSSLELGDSALYFCASSVDGLVGYTFGSGTRLTVV.